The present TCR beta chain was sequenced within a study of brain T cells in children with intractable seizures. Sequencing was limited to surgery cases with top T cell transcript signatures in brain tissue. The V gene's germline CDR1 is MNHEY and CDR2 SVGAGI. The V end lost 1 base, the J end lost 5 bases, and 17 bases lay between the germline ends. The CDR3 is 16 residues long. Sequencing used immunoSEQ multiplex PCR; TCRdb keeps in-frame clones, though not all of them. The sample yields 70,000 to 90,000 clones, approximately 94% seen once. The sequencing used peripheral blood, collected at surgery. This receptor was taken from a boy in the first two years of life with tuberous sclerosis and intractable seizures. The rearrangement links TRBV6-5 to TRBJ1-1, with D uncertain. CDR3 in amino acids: CASSYYEFPRETEAFF. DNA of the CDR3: TGTGCCAGCAGTTACTACGAGTTTCCCCGGGAAACTGAAGCTTTCTTT.